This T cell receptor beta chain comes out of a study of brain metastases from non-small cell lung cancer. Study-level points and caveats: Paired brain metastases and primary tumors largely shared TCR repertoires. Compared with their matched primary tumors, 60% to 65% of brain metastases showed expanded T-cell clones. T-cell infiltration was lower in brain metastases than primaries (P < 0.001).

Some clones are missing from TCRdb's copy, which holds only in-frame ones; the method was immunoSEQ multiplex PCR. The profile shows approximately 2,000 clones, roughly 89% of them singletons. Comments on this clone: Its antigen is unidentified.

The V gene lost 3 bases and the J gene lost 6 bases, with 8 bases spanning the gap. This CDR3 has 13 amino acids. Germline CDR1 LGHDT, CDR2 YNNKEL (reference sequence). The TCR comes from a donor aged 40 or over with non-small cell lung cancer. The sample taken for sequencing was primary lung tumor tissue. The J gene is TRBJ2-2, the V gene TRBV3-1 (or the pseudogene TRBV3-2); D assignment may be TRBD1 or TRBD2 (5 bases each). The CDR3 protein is CASSQGVAGELFF. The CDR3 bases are TGTGCCAGCAGCCAGGGGGTGGCCGGGGAGCTGTTTTTT.